The present T cell receptor (beta chain) was sequenced within a study of T-cell memory formation after mild COVID-19. TCRdb ran MiXCR on the 5' RACE reads and lists one entry per CDR3 protein. The repertoire consists of 380,000 or so distinct CDR3 sequences, with over 13% occurring once and the leading ten covering under 25%. Germline CDR1 and CDR2: MGHRA and YSYEKL. J lost 2 bases, V lost 0 bases, and 9 bases had no gene match. The CDR3 spans 19 residues. The chain employs TRBV4-1 and TRBJ2-3, with 12 nucleotides matching TRBD2. The receptor comes from a man between 18 and 29 years old who had mild COVID-19 (a few samples of this study predate the infection). Cell type and time point are not known. The sequenced sample consisted of PBMCs or a T cell subset sorted from them (not recorded which). CDR3 loop: CASSQDTPRTSGDTDTQYF. The CDR3 DNA reads TGCGCCAGCAGCCAAGATACGCCTAGGACTAGCGGGGACACAGATACGCAGTATTTT.